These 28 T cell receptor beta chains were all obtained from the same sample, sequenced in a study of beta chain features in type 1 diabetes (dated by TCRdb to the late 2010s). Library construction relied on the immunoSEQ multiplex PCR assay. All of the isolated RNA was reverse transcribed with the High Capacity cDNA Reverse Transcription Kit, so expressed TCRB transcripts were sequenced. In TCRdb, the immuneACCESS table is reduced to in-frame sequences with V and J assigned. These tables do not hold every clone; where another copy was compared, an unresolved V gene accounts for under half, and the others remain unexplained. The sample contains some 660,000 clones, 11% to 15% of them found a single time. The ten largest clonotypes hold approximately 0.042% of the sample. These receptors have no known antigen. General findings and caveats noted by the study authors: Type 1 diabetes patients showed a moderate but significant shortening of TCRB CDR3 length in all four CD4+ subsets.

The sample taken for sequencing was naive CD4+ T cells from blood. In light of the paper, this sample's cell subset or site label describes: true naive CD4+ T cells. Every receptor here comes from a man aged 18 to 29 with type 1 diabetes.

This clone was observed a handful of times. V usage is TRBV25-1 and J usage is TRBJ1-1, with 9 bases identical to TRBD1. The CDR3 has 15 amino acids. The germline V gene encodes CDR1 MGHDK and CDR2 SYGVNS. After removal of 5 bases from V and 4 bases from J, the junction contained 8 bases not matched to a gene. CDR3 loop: CASSLQGAPSTEAFF. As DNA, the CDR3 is TGTGCCAGCAGTCTACAGGGGGCACCGAGCACTGAAGCTTTCTTT.

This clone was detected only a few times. The CDR3 reads CASSLTGVGTGELFF. The CDR3 DNA sequence: TGCGCCAGCAGCCTTACAGGGGTCGGCACCGGGGAGCTGTTTTTT. The chain links TRBV5-1 to TRBJ2-2; TRBD1 aligns across 7 bases. This CDR3 region has 15 residues. J was trimmed by 4 bases and V by 4 bases; bases with no gene match: 7. The germline V gene has CDR1 SGHRS and CDR2 YFSETQ.

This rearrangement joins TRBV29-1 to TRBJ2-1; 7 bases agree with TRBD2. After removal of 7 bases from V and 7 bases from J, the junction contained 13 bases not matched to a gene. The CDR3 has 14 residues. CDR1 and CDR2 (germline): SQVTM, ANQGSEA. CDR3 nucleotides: TGCAGCGCTATCGCGGGAGACCCTAGGAATGAGCAGTTCTTC. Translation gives CSAIAGDPRNEQFF.

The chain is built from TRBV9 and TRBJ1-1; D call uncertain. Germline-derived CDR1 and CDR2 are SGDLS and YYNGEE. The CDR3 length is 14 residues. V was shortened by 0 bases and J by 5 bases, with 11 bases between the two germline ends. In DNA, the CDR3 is TGTGCCAGCAGCGTAGATATCGCTGGAACTGAAGCTTTCTTT. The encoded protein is CASSVDIAGTEAFF.

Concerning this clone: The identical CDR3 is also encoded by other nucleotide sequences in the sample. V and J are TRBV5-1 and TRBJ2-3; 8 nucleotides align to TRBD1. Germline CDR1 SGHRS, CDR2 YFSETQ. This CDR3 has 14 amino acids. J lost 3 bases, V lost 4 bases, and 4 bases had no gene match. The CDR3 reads CASSPGQGTDTQYF. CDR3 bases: TGCGCCAGCAGCCCCGGACAGGGAACAGATACGCAGTATTTT.

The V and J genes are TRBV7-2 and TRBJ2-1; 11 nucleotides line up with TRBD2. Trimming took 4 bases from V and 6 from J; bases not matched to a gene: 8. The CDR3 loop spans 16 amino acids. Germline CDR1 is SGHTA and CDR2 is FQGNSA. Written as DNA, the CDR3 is TGTGCCAGCAGCTCCCTACTAGCGGGAGACCCCAATGAGCAGTTCTTC. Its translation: CASSSLLAGDPNEQFF.

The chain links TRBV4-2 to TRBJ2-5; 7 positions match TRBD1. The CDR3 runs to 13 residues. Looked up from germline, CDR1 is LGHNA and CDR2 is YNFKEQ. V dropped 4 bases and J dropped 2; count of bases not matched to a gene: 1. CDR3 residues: CASSRDRQETQYF. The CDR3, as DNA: TGTGCCAGCAGCCGGGACAGACAAGAGACCCAGTACTTC.

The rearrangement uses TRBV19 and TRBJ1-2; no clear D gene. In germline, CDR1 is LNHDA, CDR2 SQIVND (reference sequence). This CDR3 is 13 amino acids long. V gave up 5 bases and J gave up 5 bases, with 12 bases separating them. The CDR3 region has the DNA TGTGCCAGTAGTTTCGGACCCGGGTATGGCTACACCTTC. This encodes CASSFGPGYGYTF.

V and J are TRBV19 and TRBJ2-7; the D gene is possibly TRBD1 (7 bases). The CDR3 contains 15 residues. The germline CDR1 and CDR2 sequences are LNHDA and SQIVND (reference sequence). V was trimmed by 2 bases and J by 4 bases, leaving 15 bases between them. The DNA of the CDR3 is TGTGCCAGTAGTATACGTGGACCAGGGGGGTACGAGCAGTACTTC. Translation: CASSIRGPGGYEQYF.

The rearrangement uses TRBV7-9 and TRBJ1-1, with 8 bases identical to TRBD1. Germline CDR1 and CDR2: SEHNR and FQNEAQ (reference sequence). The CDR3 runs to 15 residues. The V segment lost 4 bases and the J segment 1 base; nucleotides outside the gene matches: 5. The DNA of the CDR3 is TGTGCCAGCAGCTCCCAGGGGGCTGAGAACACTGAAGCTTTCTTT. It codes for CASSSQGAENTEAFF.

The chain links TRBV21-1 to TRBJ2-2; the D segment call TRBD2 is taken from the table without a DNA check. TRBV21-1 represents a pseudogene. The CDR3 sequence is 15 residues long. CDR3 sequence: CASSNLAENTGELFF. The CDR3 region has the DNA TGTGCCAGCAGCAATTTAGCGGAAAACACCGGGGAGCTGTTTTTT.

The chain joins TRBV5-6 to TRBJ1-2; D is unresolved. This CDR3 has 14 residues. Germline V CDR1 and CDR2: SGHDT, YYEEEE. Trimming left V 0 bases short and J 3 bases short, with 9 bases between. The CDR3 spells CASSLGARDYGYTF. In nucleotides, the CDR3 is TGTGCCAGCAGCTTGGGGGCCCGGGACTATGGCTACACCTTC.

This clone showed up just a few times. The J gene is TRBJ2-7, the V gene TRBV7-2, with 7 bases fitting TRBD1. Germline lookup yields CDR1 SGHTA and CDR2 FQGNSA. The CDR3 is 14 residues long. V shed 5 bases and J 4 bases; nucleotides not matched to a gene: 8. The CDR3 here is CASSPRQGSYEQYF. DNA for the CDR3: TGTGCCAGCAGCCCGAGACAGGGATCGTACGAGCAGTACTTC. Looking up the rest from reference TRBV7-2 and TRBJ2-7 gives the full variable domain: GAGVSQSPSNKVTEKGKDVELRCDPISGHTALYWYRQSLGQGLEFLIYFQGNSAPDKSGLPSDRFSAERTGGSVSTLTIQRTQQEDSAVYLCASSPRQGSYEQYFGPGTRLTVT.

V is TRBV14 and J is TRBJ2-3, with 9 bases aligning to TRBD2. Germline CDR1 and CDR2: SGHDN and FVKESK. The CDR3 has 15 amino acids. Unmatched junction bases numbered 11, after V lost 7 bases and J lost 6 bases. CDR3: CASTLTSGLVDTQYF. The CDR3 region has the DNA TGTGCCAGCACCCTGACTAGCGGATTGGTGGATACGCAGTATTTT.

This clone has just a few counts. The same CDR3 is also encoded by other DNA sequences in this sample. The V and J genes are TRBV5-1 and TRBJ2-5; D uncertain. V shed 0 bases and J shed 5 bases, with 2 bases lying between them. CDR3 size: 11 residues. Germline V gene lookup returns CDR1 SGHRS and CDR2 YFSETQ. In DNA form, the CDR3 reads TGCGCCAGCAGCTTGGCCGAGACCCAGTACTTC. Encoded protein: CASSLAETQYF.

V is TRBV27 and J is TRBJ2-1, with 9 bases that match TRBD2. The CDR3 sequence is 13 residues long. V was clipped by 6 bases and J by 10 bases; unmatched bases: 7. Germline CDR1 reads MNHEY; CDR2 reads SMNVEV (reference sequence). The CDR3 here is CASSPRSGREQFF. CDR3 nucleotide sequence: TGTGCCAGCAGCCCACGTAGCGGGAGAGAGCAGTTCTTC.

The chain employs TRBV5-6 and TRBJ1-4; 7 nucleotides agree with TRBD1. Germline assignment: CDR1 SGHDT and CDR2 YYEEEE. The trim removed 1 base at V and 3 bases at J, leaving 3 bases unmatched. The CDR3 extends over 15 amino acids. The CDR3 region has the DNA TGTGCCAGCAGCTTGATCGGACAGGCTAATGAAAAACTGTTTTTT. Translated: CASSLIGQANEKLFF.

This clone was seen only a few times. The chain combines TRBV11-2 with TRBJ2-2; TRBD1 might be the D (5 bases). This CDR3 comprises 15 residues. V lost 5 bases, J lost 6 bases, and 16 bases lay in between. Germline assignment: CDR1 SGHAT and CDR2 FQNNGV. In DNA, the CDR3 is TGTGCCAGCAGCCTCTTCCGGACACCGCCCGGGGAGCTGTTTTTT. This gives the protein CASSLFRTPPGELFF. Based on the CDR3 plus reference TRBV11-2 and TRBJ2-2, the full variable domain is EAGVAQSPRYKIIEKRQSVAFWCNPISGHATLYWYQQILGQGPKLLIQFQNNGVVDDSQLPKDRFSAERLKGVDSTLKIQPAKLEDSAVYLCASSLFRTPPGELFFGEGSRLTVL.

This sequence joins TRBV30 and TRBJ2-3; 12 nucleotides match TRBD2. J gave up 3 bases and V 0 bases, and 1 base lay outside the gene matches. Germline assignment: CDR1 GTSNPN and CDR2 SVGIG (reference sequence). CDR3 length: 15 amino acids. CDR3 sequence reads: CAWSVLAGGTDTQYF. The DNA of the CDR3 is TGTGCCTGGAGTGTACTAGCGGGAGGTACAGATACGCAGTATTTT. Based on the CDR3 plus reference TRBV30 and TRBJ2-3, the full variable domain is SQTIHQWPATLVQPVGSPLSLECTVEGTSNPNLYWYRQAAGRGLQLLFYSVGIGQISSEVPQNLSASRPQDRQFILSSKKLLLSDSGFYLCAWSVLAGGTDTQYFGPGTRLTVL.

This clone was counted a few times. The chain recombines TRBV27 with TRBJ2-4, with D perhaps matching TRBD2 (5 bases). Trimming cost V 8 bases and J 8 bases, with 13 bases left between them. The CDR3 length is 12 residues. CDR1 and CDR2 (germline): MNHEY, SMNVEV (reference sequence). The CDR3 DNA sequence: TGTGCCAGCCGGGATCCGGGGTACATTCAGTACTTC. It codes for CASRDPGYIQYF.

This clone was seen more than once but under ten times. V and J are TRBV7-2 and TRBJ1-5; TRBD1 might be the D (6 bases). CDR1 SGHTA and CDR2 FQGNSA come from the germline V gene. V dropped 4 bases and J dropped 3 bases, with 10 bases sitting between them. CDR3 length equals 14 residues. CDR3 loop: CASSSGGYNQPQHF. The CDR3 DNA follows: TGTGCCAGCAGCTCCGGGGGCTACAATCAGCCCCAGCATTTT.

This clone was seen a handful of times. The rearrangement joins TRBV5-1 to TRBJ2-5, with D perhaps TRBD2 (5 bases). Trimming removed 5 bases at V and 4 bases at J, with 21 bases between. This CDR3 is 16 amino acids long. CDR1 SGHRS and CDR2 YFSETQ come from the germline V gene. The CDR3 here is CASRSAPRASSETQYF. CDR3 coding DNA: TGCGCCAGCAGGTCAGCTCCGAGGGCCAGTTCAGAGACCCAGTACTTC.

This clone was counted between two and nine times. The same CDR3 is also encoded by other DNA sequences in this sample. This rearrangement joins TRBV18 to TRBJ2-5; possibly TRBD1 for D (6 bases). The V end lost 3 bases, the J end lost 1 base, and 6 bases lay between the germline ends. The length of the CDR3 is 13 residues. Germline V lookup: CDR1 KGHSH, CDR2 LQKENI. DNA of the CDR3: TGTGCCAGCTCACCGGACAGCCAAGAGACCCAGTACTTC. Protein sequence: CASSPDSQETQYF.

DNA of the CDR3: TGTGCCAGCAGTTTACGACAGAGAAATTACAATGAGCAGTTCTTC. It encodes CASSLRQRNYNEQFF. The chain recombines TRBV27 with TRBJ2-1; weak D call: TRBD1 (5 bases). Germline values: CDR1 MNHEY, CDR2 SMNVEV (reference sequence). The CDR3 totals 15 residues. Between the trimmed V and J ends, which lost 2 bases and 4 bases, there was a span of 12 bases.

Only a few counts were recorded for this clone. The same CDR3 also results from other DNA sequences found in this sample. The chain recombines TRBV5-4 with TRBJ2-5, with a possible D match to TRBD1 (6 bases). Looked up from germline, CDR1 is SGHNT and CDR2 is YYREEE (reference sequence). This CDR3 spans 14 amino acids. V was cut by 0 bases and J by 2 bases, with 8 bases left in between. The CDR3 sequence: CASSLARGQETQYF. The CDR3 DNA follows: TGTGCCAGCAGCTTGGCCAGGGGTCAAGAGACCCAGTACTTC. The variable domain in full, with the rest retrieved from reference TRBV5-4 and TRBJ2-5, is ETGVTQSPTHLIKTRGQQVTLRCSSQSGHNTVSWYQQALGQGPQFIFQYYREEENGRGNFPPRFSGLQFPNYSSELNVNALELDDSALYLCASSLARGQETQYFGPGTRLLVL.

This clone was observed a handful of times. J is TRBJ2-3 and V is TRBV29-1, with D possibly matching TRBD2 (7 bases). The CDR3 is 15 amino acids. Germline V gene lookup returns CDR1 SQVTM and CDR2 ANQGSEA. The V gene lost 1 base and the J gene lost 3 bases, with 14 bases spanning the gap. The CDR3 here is CSVEGSGGATDTQYF. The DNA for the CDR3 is TGCAGCGTTGAAGGATCGGGGGGCGCGACAGATACGCAGTATTTT.

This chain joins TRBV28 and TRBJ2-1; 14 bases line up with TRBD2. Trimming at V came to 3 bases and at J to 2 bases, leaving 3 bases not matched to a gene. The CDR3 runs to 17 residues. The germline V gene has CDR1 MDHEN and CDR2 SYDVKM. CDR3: CASSLGLAGDPYNEQFF. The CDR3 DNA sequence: TGTGCCAGCAGTTTGGGACTAGCGGGAGACCCCTACAATGAGCAGTTCTTC.

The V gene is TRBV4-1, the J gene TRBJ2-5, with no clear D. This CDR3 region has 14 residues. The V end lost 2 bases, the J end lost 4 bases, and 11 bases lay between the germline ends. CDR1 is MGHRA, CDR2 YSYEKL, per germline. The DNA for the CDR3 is TGCGCCAGCAGCCAACCGACAACTCCAGAGACCCAGTACTTC. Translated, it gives CASSQPTTPETQYF.